This TCR beta chain originates from a study of a mutant IDH1 vaccine in newly diagnosed glioma. A word on this clone: Its antigen is not known.

As for time point: week 5, during vaccination. Vaccination used 300 ug of mutant IDH1 20-mer peptide per dose, with topical imiquimod. This CDR3 comprises 13 residues. Trimming stripped 5 bases from V and 3 bases from J, with 10 bases between. The V gene's germline CDR1 is SGHVS and CDR2 FNYEAQ. Profiling relied on immunoSEQ multiplex PCR, and the TCRdb table lists in-frame clones only, not all of them. This sample has 39,000 or so clones, with about four fifths found just once. This receptor was identified in a man in his forties with glioma. The chain has TRBV7-6 and TRBJ1-1; D call uncertain. Specimen: PBMCs, collected from a glioma patient whose treatment included an IDH1 peptide vaccine. This chain's CDR3 is CASSNQPYTEAFF. For the CDR3, the DNA is TGTGCCAGCAGCAATCAACCGTACACTGAAGCTTTCTTT.